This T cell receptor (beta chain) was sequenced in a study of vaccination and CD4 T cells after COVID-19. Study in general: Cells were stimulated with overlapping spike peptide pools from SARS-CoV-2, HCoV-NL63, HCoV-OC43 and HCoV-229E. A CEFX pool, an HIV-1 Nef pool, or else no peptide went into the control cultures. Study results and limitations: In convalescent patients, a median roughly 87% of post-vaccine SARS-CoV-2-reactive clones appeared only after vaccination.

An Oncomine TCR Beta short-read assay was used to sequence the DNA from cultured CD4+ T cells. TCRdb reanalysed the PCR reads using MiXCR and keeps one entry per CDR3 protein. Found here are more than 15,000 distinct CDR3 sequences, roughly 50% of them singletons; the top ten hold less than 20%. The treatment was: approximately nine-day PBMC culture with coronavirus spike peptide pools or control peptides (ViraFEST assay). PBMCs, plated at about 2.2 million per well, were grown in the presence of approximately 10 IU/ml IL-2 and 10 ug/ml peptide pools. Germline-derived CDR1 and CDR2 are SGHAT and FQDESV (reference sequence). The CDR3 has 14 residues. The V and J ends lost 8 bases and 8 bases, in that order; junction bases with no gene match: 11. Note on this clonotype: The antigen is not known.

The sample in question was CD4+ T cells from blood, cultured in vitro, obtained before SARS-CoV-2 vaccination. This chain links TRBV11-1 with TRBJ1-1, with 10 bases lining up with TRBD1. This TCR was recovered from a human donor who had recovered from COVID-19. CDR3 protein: CASYRDRGSIEAFF. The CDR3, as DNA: TGTGCCAGCTACCGGGACAGGGGTTCTATAGAAGCTTTCTTT.